The 26 T cell receptor beta chains presented below share a single source sample, sequenced in a study of CD8 T cells in ankylosing spondylitis. One entry per CDR3 protein, called by TCRdb with MiXCR from the 5' RACE reads. This sample has roughly 120,000 distinct CDR3 sequences; about 6.5% occur once, and the top ten carry less than 15%. The specimen sequenced was blood, either unsorted or a sorted T cell fraction (not recorded which). All receptors derive from a male donor with ankylosing spondylitis or in good health (not recorded which).

This clonotype was detected many times. The J gene is TRBJ1-1, the V gene TRBV12-3 or TRBV12-4; maybe TRBD1 (6 bases). The length of the CDR3 is 13 residues. V was trimmed by 7 bases and J by 1 base, leaving 10 bases between them. CDR3 region: CASTLQGNTEAFF. The CDR3 nucleotides read TGTGCCAGCACCCTACAGGGGAACACTGAAGCTTTCTTT.

The chain carries TRBV29-1 and TRBJ2-7; no clear D gene. V shed 6 bases and J shed 0 bases, with 15 bases lying between them. Germline CDR1 and CDR2: SQVTM and ANQGSEA. This CDR3 has 14 residues. The CDR3 sequence: CSVVQRSPSYEQYF. CDR3 bases: TGCAGCGTGGTACAGAGGAGCCCCTCCTACGAGCAGTACTTC.

This clonotype was observed a handful of times. The V call is TRBV20-1, the J call TRBJ2-4; 10 positions match TRBD1. From germline, CDR1 is DFQATT and CDR2 SNEGSKA (reference sequence). The CDR3 has 12 residues. Germline trimming cut 5 bases from V and 5 bases from J; bases unmatched to any gene: 0. The CDR3 spells CSAGQGENIQYF. CDR3 DNA sequence: TGCAGTGCTGGACAGGGGGAAAACATTCAGTACTTC.

This clonotype was counted at least ten times. This chain uses TRBV5-1 with TRBJ2-7, with D unresolved. V was clipped by 1 base and J by 0 bases, with 11 bases between them. The germline V gene encodes CDR1 SGHRS and CDR2 YFSETQ. The length of the CDR3 is 15 residues. CDR3 region: CASSLYALSSYEQYF. CDR3 in DNA: TGCGCCAGCAGCTTGTATGCCCTTAGCTCCTACGAGCAGTACTTC.

At least ten counts were recorded for this clonotype. The chain links TRBV20-1 to TRBJ1-1, with TRBD1 identical over 9 bases. Looked up from germline, CDR1 is DFQATT and CDR2 is SNEGSKA (reference sequence). J gave up 8 bases and V 5 bases, and 12 bases lay outside the gene matches. The CDR3 is made up of 14 amino acids. In nucleotides, the CDR3 is TGCAGTGCTGCAAGTGGGACAGGGATCCCCGAAGCTTTCTTT. This encodes CSAASGTGIPEAFF.

This clonotype was seen at least ten times. The chain has TRBV7-9 and TRBJ1-1; D is perhaps TRBD1 (5 bases). Germline V CDR1 and CDR2: SEHNR, FQNEAQ (reference sequence). The CDR3 contains 14 residues. V lost 1 base and J 4 bases, leaving 10 bases between the germline ends. The DNA for the CDR3 is TGTGCCAGCAGCTTAGGTAGGGGCGGCACTGAAGCTTTCTTT. This encodes CASSLGRGGTEAFF.

This clonotype was observed many times. The chain carries TRBV7-2 and TRBJ2-3; 10 bases align to TRBD2. The CDR3 spans 14 residues. Trimming took 5 bases from V and 3 from J; bases not matched to a gene: 2. Germline-derived CDR1 and CDR2 are SGHTA and FQGNSA. This chain's CDR3 is CASSLSGRTDTQYF. The CDR3 DNA reads TGTGCCAGCAGCCTTAGCGGGAGGACAGATACGCAGTATTTT.

This clonotype was detected many times. V gene TRBV7-2 combines with J gene TRBJ1-2; TRBD1 matches 7 bases. Germline CDR1 is SGHTA and CDR2 is FQGNSA. The V gene end was trimmed by 9 bases and the J gene end by 1 base; junction bases not matched to a gene: 5. This CDR3 region has 13 residues. The DNA of the CDR3 is TGTGCCAGTTACAGGGGCTTTAACTATGGCTACACCTTC. The encoded protein is CASYRGFNYGYTF.

This clonotype was detected many times. The chain combines TRBV5-4 with TRBJ1-2; D is perhaps TRBD1 (6 bases). Trimming left V 4 bases short and J 8 bases short, with 15 bases between. The CDR3 has 13 amino acids. Germline CDR1 reads SGHNT; CDR2 reads YYREEE (reference sequence). The CDR3 DNA follows: TGTGCCAGCAGCAACCCGAGGGGGGGAGGCTACACCTTC. It is translated as CASSNPRGGGYTF.

This clonotype was seen repeatedly, ten times or more. The chain has TRBV11-1 and TRBJ2-7; D might be TRBD1 (6 bases). V was shortened by 7 bases and J by 0 bases, with 10 bases between the two germline ends. The CDR3 is 13 amino acids. CDR1 and CDR2 (germline): SGHAT, FQDESV (reference sequence). The CDR3, as DNA: TGTGCCAGCACGAGACAGGCCTCCTACGAGCAGTACTTC. The encoded protein is CASTRQASYEQYF.

This clonotype was seen at least ten times. The chain has TRBV6-2 or TRBV6-3 and TRBJ1-5; 8 nucleotides agree with TRBD1. The germline CDR1 and CDR2 sequences are MNHEY and SVGEGT. After removal of 1 base from V and 0 bases from J, the junction contained 17 bases not matched to a gene. There are 21 residues in the CDR3. As DNA, the CDR3 is TGTGCCAGCAGTTACTTAGAACTAGACATGACAGGGGATTATAGCAATCAGCCCCAGCATTTT. Its translation is CASSYLELDMTGDYSNQPQHF.

This clonotype was seen ten or more times. V gene TRBV5-1 combines with J gene TRBJ2-5; a weak D match, TRBD2 (6 bases). Germline CDR1 and CDR2: SGHRS and YFSETQ. CDR3 length: 14 amino acids. V gave up 0 bases and J gave up 2 bases, with 8 bases separating them. CDR3: CASSLGGVQETQYF. The DNA for the CDR3 is TGCGCCAGCAGCTTGGGCGGGGTACAAGAGACCCAGTACTTC.

In its sample, this clonotype was seen many times. J is TRBJ2-3 and V is TRBV29-1, with D hard to call. CDR3 size: 11 residues. Germline V lookup: CDR1 SQVTM, CDR2 ANQGSEA. The V end lost 4 bases, the J end lost 3 bases, and 5 bases lay between the germline ends. The CDR3 sequence: CSVVLTDTQYF. For the CDR3, the DNA is TGCAGCGTTGTTCTGACAGATACGCAGTATTTT.

There are many counts of this clonotype. The chain couples TRBV7-3 to TRBJ1-1; 7 nucleotides align to TRBD1. V gave up 3 bases and J gave up 9 bases; unmatched junction bases: 7. The CDR3 spans 13 residues. Germline V lookup: CDR1 SGHTA, CDR2 FQGTGA. The CDR3 DNA is TGTGCCAGCAGCTTGGACCCGGGACAGAAAGCTTTCTTT. This translates into CASSLDPGQKAFF.

This clonotype appeared many times. This sequence joins TRBV5-1 and TRBJ1-1; a weak D match, TRBD1 (5 bases). The CDR3 extends over 16 amino acids. Looked up from germline, CDR1 is SGHRS and CDR2 is YFSETQ. V lost 0 bases, J lost 3 bases, and 15 bases lay in between. CDR3 coding DNA: TGCGCCAGCAGCTTGGATGGTGGCAGGGTCGACACTGAAGCTTTCTTT. Its protein product is CASSLDGGRVDTEAFF.

This clonotype has a count of ten or more. V gene TRBV5-1 combines with J gene TRBJ2-7, with TRBD1 matching over 7 bases. Trimming at V came to 2 bases and at J to 0 bases, leaving 2 bases not matched to a gene. CDR3 length equals 14 residues. Germline loops: CDR1 SGHRS, CDR2 YFSETQ. CDR3 sequence: CASSLTGASYEQYF. DNA for the CDR3: TGCGCCAGCAGCTTAACAGGGGCCTCCTACGAGCAGTACTTC.

This clonotype was counted many times. The chain has TRBV11-2 and TRBJ2-1, with D hard to call. The CDR3 is 13 amino acids. Germline-derived CDR1 and CDR2 are SGHAT and FQNNGV. V lost 0 bases and J lost 3, with 3 bases in between. The CDR3 loop is CASSLENYNEQFF. In DNA, the CDR3 is TGTGCCAGCAGCTTAGAGAACTACAATGAGCAGTTCTTC.

This clonotype was counted ten times or more. The chain has TRBV5-6 and TRBJ2-2, with 11 bases lining up with TRBD1. Germline V CDR1 and CDR2: SGHDT, YYEEEE. This CDR3 comprises 17 residues. Trimming cost V 4 bases and J 3 bases; bases outside gene matches: 8. Here the CDR3 DNA reads TGTGCCAGCAGCCTACTTCGGACAGGGGGCGACACCGGGGAGCTGTTTTTT. Its translation: CASSLLRTGGDTGELFF.

This clonotype was seen repeatedly, ten times or more. The V call is TRBV7-2, the J call TRBJ2-7; 7 bases fit TRBD1. The CDR3 is made up of 15 amino acids. V was clipped by 5 bases and J by 7 bases; unmatched bases: 14. CDR1 is SGHTA, CDR2 FQGNSA, per germline. The CDR3 nucleotides read TGTGCCAGCAGCCTGGGAACAGGGGTTTGGAGGGAGCAGTACTTC. It encodes CASSLGTGVWREQYF.

In this sample, this clonotype turned up many times. The chain couples TRBV7-9 to TRBJ1-4; TRBD1 agrees at 7 bases. With 5 bases clipped from V and 7 bases from J, the junction kept 13 bases outside the gene matches. This CDR3 comprises 16 residues. Germline CDR1 reads SEHNR; CDR2 reads FQNEAQ (reference sequence). CDR3 coding DNA: TGTGCCAGCAGCGCTGGAGCAGGGGGGGCAGGTGAAAAACTGTTTTTT. This encodes CASSAGAGGAGEKLFF.

This clonotype was seen ten or more times. The chain is built from TRBV20-1 and TRBJ2-7, with D perhaps TRBD2 (6 bases). Germline CDR1 reads DFQATT; CDR2 reads SNEGSKA (reference sequence). The ends were cut back, 0 bases at V and 5 bases at J, with 23 bases in the middle. The CDR3 spans 17 residues. CDR3 nucleotide sequence: TGCAGTGCTAGAGATCAATCTCCGGGGGAGAATAGGAACGAGCAGTACTTC. Translating it yields CSARDQSPGENRNEQYF.

Ten or more counts support this clonotype. The chain is built from TRBV15 and TRBJ2-1, with 8 bases fitting TRBD1. Germline CDR1 and CDR2: LNHNV and YYDKDF (reference sequence). The CDR3 extends over 15 amino acids. The ends lost 6 bases at V and 0 bases at J; junction bases unmatched: 4. DNA for the CDR3: TGTGCCACCAGACCGGACAGGGTCTCCTACAATGAGCAGTTCTTC. Its translation: CATRPDRVSYNEQFF.

The sample holds a few counts of this clonotype. The chain carries TRBV5-6 and TRBJ1-1; D is unresolved. There are 12 residues in the CDR3. The V gene's germline CDR1 is SGHDT and CDR2 YYEEEE. V was trimmed by 7 bases and J by 8 bases, leaving 15 bases between them. CDR3 in DNA: TGTGCCAGCGGTCTAAAAAAAAAGGAAGCTTTCTTT. Protein product: CASGLKKKEAFF.

In its sample, this clonotype was seen a few times. This chain joins TRBV20-1 and TRBJ2-1; possible D gene TRBD2, 6 bases. CDR1 is DFQATT, CDR2 SNEGSKA, per germline (reference sequence). This CDR3 contains 16 residues. V lost 4 bases, J lost 1 base, and 17 bases lay in between. CDR3 region: CSANPLEGRSYNEQFF. The CDR3 DNA is TGCAGTGCTAACCCCTTGGAGGGAAGGTCCTACAATGAGCAGTTCTTC.

This clonotype was observed at least ten times. J is TRBJ1-1 and V is TRBV6-4; D may be TRBD1 (5 bases). Trimming stripped 6 bases from V and 1 base from J, with 9 bases between. The CDR3 consists of 13 residues. Germline-derived CDR1 and CDR2 are MRHNA and SNTAGT. CDR3 amino acids: CASSQTANTEAFF. CDR3 coding DNA: TGTGCCAGCAGCCAGACAGCGAACACTGAAGCTTTCTTT.

Ten or more counts support this clonotype. The J gene is TRBJ1-2, the V gene TRBV29-1, with 10 bases aligning to TRBD1. V was pared by 4 bases and J by 4 bases, with 3 bases of the junction left unmatched. The V gene's germline CDR1 is SQVTM and CDR2 ANQGSEA. The CDR3 length is 13 residues. The CDR3 region is CSVGWTGGYGYTF. CDR3 in DNA: TGCAGCGTTGGTTGGACAGGGGGCTATGGCTACACCTTC.